Described below is a single TCR beta chain sequence and its context. Its specificity is not known. Here immunoSEQ multiplex PCR was the method, and the copy in TCRdb shows in-frame clones only, minus some. The sample holds approximately 75,000 clones, 90% seen once. Blood draws occurred at baseline, cycle 4 day 1, and cycle 7 day 1. The source of the sample is a study of OX40 agonist ivuxolimab in advanced cancers. Study-wide context: The dose of intravenous ivuxolimab that patients received every 2 weeks ranged from 0.01 to 10 mg/kg. Partial responses were seen in three patients, one with hepatocellular carcinoma and two with cutaneous melanoma.

V lost 8 bases and J lost 6, with 14 bases in between. The CDR3 is made up of 14 amino acids. Germline CDR1 MNHEY, CDR2 SMNVEV (reference sequence). Study results and caveats: Among T cells, CD8+ cells averaged more expanded clones than CD4+ cells.

The specimen was CD4+ or CD8+ T cells sorted from blood, collected in a trial of the OX40 agonist ivuxolimab. This clonotype was sampled from an adult with an advanced solid tumor such as melanoma, head and neck, liver or kidney cancer. The rearrangement joins TRBV27 to TRBJ1-6, with a weak D call TRBD1 (5 bases). The CDR3 protein is CASSIIGGNSPLHF. The CDR3 DNA reads TGTGCCAGCTCGATCATTGGGGGTAATTCACCCCTCCACTTT.